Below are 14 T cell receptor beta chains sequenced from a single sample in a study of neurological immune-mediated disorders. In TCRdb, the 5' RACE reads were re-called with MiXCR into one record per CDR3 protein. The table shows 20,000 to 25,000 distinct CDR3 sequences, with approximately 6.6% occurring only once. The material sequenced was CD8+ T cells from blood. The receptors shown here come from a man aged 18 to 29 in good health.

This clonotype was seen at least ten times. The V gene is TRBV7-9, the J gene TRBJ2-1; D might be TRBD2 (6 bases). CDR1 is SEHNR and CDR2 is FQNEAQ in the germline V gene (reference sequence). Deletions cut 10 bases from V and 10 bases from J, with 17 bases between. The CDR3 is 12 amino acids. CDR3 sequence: CATRDSYREQFF. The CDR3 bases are TGTGCCACTCGGGACTCCTATCGGGAGCAGTTCTTC.

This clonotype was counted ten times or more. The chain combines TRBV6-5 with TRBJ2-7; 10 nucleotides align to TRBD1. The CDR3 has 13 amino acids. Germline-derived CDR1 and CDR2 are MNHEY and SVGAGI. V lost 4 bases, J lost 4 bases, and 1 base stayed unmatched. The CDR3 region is CASSWGQGYEQYF. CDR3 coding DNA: TGTGCCAGCAGTTGGGGACAGGGGTACGAGCAGTACTTC.

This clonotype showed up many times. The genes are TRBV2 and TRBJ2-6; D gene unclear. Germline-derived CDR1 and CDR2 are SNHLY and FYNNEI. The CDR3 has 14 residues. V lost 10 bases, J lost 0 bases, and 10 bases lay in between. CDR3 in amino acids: CATPILSGANVLTF. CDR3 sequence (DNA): TGTGCCACCCCGATACTCTCTGGGGCCAACGTCCTGACTTTC.

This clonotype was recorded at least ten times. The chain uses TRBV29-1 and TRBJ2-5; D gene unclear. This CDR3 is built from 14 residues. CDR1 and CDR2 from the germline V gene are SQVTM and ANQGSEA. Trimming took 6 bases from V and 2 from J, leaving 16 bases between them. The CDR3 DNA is TGCAGCGTCCTGCCCACTAACCAACAAGAGACCCAGTACTTC. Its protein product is CSVLPTNQQETQYF.

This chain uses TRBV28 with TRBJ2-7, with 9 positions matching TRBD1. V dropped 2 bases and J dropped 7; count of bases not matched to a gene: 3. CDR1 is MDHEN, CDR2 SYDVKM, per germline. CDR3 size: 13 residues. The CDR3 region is CASSLNRGREQYF. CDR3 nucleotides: TGTGCCAGCAGTTTAAACAGGGGGCGGGAGCAGTACTTC.

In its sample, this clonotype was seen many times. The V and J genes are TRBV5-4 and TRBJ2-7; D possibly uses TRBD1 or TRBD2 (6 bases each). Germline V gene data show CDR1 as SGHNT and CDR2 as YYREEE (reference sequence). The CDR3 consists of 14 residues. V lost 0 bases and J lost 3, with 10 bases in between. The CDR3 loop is CASSLGGGNYEQYF. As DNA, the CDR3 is TGTGCCAGCAGCTTGGGAGGGGGGAACTACGAGCAGTACTTC.

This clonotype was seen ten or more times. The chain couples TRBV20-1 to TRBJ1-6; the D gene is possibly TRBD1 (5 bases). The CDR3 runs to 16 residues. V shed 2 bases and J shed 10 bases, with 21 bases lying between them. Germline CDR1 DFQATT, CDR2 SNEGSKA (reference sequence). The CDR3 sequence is CSARQQGWGIGSPLHF. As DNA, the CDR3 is TGCAGTGCTAGACAGCAGGGTTGGGGAATAGGGTCACCCCTCCACTTT.

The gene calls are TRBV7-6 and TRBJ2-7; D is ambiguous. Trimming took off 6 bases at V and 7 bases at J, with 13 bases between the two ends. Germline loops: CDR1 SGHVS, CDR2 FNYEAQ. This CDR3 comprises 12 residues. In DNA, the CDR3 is TGTGCCAGCAGGGACCGGCTTGGGGAGCAGTACTTC. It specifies CASRDRLGEQYF.

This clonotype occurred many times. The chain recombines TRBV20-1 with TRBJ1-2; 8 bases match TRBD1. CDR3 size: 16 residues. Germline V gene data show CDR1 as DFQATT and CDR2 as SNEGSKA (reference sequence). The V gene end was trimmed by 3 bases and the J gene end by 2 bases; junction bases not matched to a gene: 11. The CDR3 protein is CSASRAGGGLNYGYTF. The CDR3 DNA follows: TGCAGTGCTAGTAGGGCAGGGGGCGGCCTAAACTATGGCTACACCTTC.

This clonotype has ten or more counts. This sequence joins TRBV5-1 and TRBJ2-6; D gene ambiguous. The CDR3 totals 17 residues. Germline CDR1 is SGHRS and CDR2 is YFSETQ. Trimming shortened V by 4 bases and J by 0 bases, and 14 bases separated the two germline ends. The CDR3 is CASSPGGPFSGANVLTF. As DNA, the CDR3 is TGCGCCAGCAGCCCCGGCGGCCCCTTCTCTGGGGCCAACGTCCTGACTTTC.

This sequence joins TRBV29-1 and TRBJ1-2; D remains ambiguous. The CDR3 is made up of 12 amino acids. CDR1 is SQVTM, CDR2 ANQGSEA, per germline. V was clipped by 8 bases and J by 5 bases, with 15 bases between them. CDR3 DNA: TGCAGCTCCCAGGCGGCGCGGTATGGCTACACCTTC. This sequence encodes CSSQAARYGYTF.

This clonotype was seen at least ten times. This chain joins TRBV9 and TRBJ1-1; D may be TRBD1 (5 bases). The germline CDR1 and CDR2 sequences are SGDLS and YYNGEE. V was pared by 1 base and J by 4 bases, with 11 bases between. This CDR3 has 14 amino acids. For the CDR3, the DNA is TGTGCCAGCAGCGTATCGTATGGGGCCACTGAAGCTTTCTTT. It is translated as CASSVSYGATEAFF.

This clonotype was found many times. The CDR3 DNA reads TGCGCCAGCAGCTTGGTTACAGGGACCAACTATGGCTACACCTTC. It specifies CASSLVTGTNYGYTF. The genes are TRBV5-1 and TRBJ1-2; weak D call: TRBD1 (6 bases). This CDR3 contains 15 residues. CDR1 is SGHRS, CDR2 YFSETQ, per germline. V dropped 0 bases and J dropped 2 bases, with 11 bases sitting between them.

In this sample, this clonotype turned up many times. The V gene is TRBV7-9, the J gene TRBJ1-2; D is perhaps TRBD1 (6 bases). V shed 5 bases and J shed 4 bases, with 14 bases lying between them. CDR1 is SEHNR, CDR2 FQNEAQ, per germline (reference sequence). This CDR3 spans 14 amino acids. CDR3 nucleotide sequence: TGTGCCAGCAGCCTAACAGGGTATAGCTATGGCTACACCTTC. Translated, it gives CASSLTGYSYGYTF. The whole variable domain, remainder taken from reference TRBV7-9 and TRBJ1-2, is DTGVSQNPRHKITKRGQNVTFRCDPISEHNRLYWYRQTLGQGPEFLTYFQNEAQLEKSRLLSDRFSAERPKGSFSTLEIQRTEQGDSAMYLCASSLTGYSYGYTFGSGTRLTVV.